This note documents a single T cell receptor beta chain sequence. Its antigen is as yet unknown. The data were obtained in a study of cytomegalovirus exposure and HLA in healthy donors. Overall study results and limits: Relative to the approximately 700-donor mean, N-insertions were reportedly fewer in an Asian-associated ancestry cluster in a later analysis. Cytomegalovirus status, reportedly, was diagnosed with high specificity and sensitivity by the classifier. Later analysis suggested most CMV-associated TCR beta chains were HLA-restricted.

The study ran its PCR with 60 Vbeta and 13 Jbeta primers. Method: immunoSEQ multiplex PCR; TCRdb's copy keeps in-frame clones and lacks some. The sample records approximately 150,000 clones, about four fifths being singletons. This sequence was found in a male donor in good health and CMV-seronegative. Sequencing was done on a sample of PBMCs.

The CDR3 nucleotides read TGTGCCAGCAGTAACCCAGGGGAGGGGAAGGGCAATGAGCAGTTCTTC. Amino acid sequence: CASSNPGEGKGNEQFF. The chain couples TRBV28 to TRBJ2-1, with D possibly matching TRBD2 (7 bases). Germline V lookup: CDR1 MDHEN, CDR2 SYDVKM. This CDR3 contains 16 residues. Trimming took off 5 bases at V and 6 bases at J, with 20 bases between the two ends.